These T cell receptor beta chains were read from a single sample in a study of shared clonotypes between healthy human individuals. The method was immunoSEQ multiplex PCR; TCRdb's version includes in-frame clones alone and lacks a portion of them. Of some 690,000 clones in the sample, 90% were seen once. Specimen: memory CD8+ T cells from PBMCs. The receptors derive from a man younger than 35 in good health. Some clones in this sample may be carry-over from other donors' samples. Each CDR3 is given with its conserved first and last residue. Fields, in order: J gene, D gene, clone size, V gene, CDR3 protein, CDR3 DNA. The D gene is left open where the match is weak. Expanded clones get a size class; other rows say once, few or many, or leave the size out.

TRBJ1-1	.	.	TRBV5-1	CASSLGQANTEAFF	TGCGCCAGCAGCTTGGGACAGGCGAACACTGAAGCTTTCTTT
TRBJ2-1	TRBD2	.	TRBV5-1	CASSLEGLAGSYNEQFF	TGCGCCAGCAGCTTGGAGGGTCTAGCGGGCTCCTACAATGAGCAGTTCTTC
TRBJ2-3	TRBD2	.	TRBV6-4	CASSDSPLAGSTDTQYF	TGTGCCAGCAGTGACTCCCCCTTAGCGGGGAGCACAGATACGCAGTATTTT
TRBJ1-1	TRBD1	.	TRBV29-1	CSLWTGRGEAFF	TGCAGCCTTTGGACAGGCAGGGGTGAAGCTTTCTTT
TRBJ2-3	TRBD2	few	TRBV28	CASRSLAGNTDTQYF	TGTGCCAGCAGATCACTAGCGGGAAACACAGATACGCAGTATTTT
TRBJ1-2	TRBD1	.	TRBV9	CASSVGGTGPLANYGYTF	TGTGCCAGCAGCGTAGGGGGGACAGGGCCCTTAGCTAACTATGGCTACACCTTC
TRBJ1-2	.	.	TRBV5-6	CASSLARTANYGYTF	TGTGCCAGCAGCTTGGCCCGGACAGCGAACTATGGCTACACCTTC
TRBJ2-5	.	.	TRBV4-1	CASSQDPNLLEGQETQYF	TGCGCCAGCAGCCAAGATCCCAACCTGTTAGAGGGCCAAGAGACCCAGTACTTC
TRBJ2-1	TRBD2	.	TRBV4-1	CASSQDITSGSHNEQFF	TGCGCCAGCAGCCAAGATATAACTAGCGGGAGTCACAATGAGCAGTTCTTC
TRBJ2-7	TRBD2	.	TRBV19	CASSIVNGRAPNEQYF	TGTGCCAGTAGTATAGTCAACGGGAGGGCCCCCAACGAGCAGTACTTC
TRBJ2-1	.	.	TRBV4-1	CASSQRSRGIPYNEQFF	TGCGCCAGCAGCCAACGTTCCCGCGGGATCCCATACAATGAGCAGTTCTTC
TRBJ2-7	TRBD1	.	TRBV5-4	CASSRNRGKDEQYF	TGTGCCAGCAGCCGGAACAGGGGAAAGGACGAGCAGTACTTC
TRBJ2-7	TRBD1	.	TRBV7-8	CASSLPGQGPSYEQYF	TGTGCCAGCAGCTTGCCGGGACAGGGTCCGTCCTACGAGCAGTACTTC
TRBJ1-2	TRBD1	.	TRBV6-6	CASRTRTGYGYTF	TGTGCCAGCAGGACAAGGACAGGCTATGGCTACACCTTC
TRBJ2-2	.	.	TRBV7-3	CASSPSPAGELFF	TGTGCCAGCAGCCCCAGCCCGGCCGGGGAGCTGTTTTTT
TRBJ1-2	.	.	TRBV28	CASSFRTLNYGYTF	TGTGCCAGCAGTTTCCGGACGCTGAACTATGGCTACACCTTC
TRBJ2-1	.	.	TRBV6-5	CASSYGGAASHEQFF	TGTGCCAGCAGTTACGGGGGGGCGGCGAGCCATGAGCAGTTCTTC
TRBJ2-7	TRBD2	few	TRBV28	CASSLPPRWAVTSGTYEQYF	TGTGCCAGCAGTTTACCCCCCCGGTGGGCTGTAACTAGCGGAACCTACGAGCAGTACTTC
TRBJ1-1	.	.	TRBV30	CAWSASADAVNTEAFF	TGTGCCTGGAGTGCTTCGGCCGACGCTGTTAACACTGAAGCTTTCTTT
TRBJ2-1	TRBD2	.	TRBV7-2	CASSLSAGGNNEQFF	TGTGCCAGCAGCTTATCAGCGGGAGGTAACAATGAGCAGTTCTTC
TRBJ2-7	.	.	TRBV7-9	CASSLEAGTSYEQYF	TGTGCCAGCAGCTTAGAGGCAGGAACCTCCTACGAGCAGTACTTC
TRBJ2-5	.	.	TRBV7-8	CASSPTGVGETQYF	TGTGCCAGCAGCCCGACCGGGGTGGGAGAGACCCAGTACTTC
TRBJ2-7	TRBD1	.	TRBV28	CASSSGQDNEQYF	TGTGCCAGCAGTTCGGGACAGGACAACGAGCAGTACTTC
TRBJ2-7	.	.	TRBV28	CASSFLPGDEQYF	TGTGCCAGCAGTTTTCTTCCAGGGGACGAGCAGTACTTC
TRBJ1-1	TRBD1	.	TRBV10-3	CAISDPDRAATEAFF	TGTGCCATCAGTGATCCGGACAGGGCGGCCACTGAAGCTTTCTTT
TRBJ2-3	.	.	TRBV20-1	CSARDRGTQYF	TGCAGTGCTAGAGATCGAGGGACGCAGTATTTT
TRBJ1-2	TRBD1	few	TRBV19	CASSPRDSSSSYGYTF	TGTGCCAGTAGTCCCCGGGACAGCTCTTCATCTTATGGCTACACCTTC
TRBJ2-5	.	.	TRBV7-9	CASSSPKDETQYF	TGTGCCAGCAGCTCCCCCAAGGACGAGACCCAGTACTTC
TRBJ2-6	.	.	TRBV19	CASSMTVFGVGANVLTF	TGTGCCAGTAGTATGACCGTTTTCGGGGTCGGGGCCAACGTCCTGACTTTC
TRBJ1-2	.	few	TRBV4-1	CASSQEPRGWDGYTF	TGCGCCAGCAGCCAAGAACCCCGGGGATGGGATGGCTACACCTTC
TRBJ1-4	.	.	TRBV18	CASSDGAPGVFF	TGTGCCAGCTCGGATGGTGCCCCAGGGGTGTTTTTT
TRBJ2-7	TRBD2	.	TRBV7-9	CASSSPRASGRWGSYEQYF	TGTGCCAGCAGCTCCCCCCGGGCTAGCGGGAGGTGGGGCTCCTACGAGCAGTACTTC
TRBJ2-5	.	.	TRBV27	CASSLLSGQETQYF	TGTGCCAGCAGTTTACTCAGCGGCCAAGAGACCCAGTACTTC
TRBJ1-3	.	.	TRBV9	CASSVPYAGGTRNTIYF	TGTGCCAGCAGCGTACCCTATGCGGGGGGTACAAGAAACACCATATATTTT
TRBJ1-2	.	.	TRBV6-5	CASSYPTGGYTF	TGTGCCAGCAGTTACCCTACGGGGGGCTACACCTTC
TRBJ2-3	TRBD2	.	TRBV7-3	CASSFGTSASTDTQYF	TGTGCCAGCAGCTTCGGGACTAGCGCTAGCACAGATACGCAGTATTTT
TRBJ1-1	TRBD1	once	TRBV27	CASSLTNPGQGDEAFF	TGTGCCAGCAGTTTGACAAACCCGGGACAGGGGGATGAAGCTTTCTTT
TRBJ2-5	TRBD2	.	TRBV15	CATSRGTSIGETQYF	TGTGCCACCAGCAGAGGGACTAGCATTGGGGAGACCCAGTACTTC
TRBJ1-1	.	.	TRBV7-9	CASSLDGQSTEAFF	TGTGCCAGCAGCTTAGATGGGCAGAGCACTGAAGCTTTCTTT
TRBJ2-4	.	.	TRBV9	CASSVAAQRDGANIQYF	TGTGCCAGCAGCGTAGCTGCCCAGAGAGATGGGGCAAACATTCAGTACTTC
TRBJ1-1	.	.	TRBV15	CATSRERGAFTEAFF	TGTGCCACCAGCAGAGAAAGGGGGGCGTTCACTGAAGCTTTCTTT
TRBJ2-1	TRBD2	.	TRBV11-2	CASSLGLASEQFF	TGTGCCAGCAGCTTGGGACTAGCCAGTGAGCAGTTCTTC
TRBJ1-2	.	.	TRBV27	CASRPGRGVGYTF	TGTGCCAGCAGACCGGGACGCGGGGTTGGCTACACCTTC
TRBJ2-1	.	.	TRBV4-2	CASSQLQGHNEQFF	TGTGCCAGCAGCCAGCTACAGGGTCACAATGAGCAGTTCTTC
TRBJ1-5	.	.	TRBV7-8	CASSLIGQAGPNQPQHF	TGTGCCAGCAGCTTAATCGGGCAGGCCGGACCCAATCAGCCCCAGCATTTT
TRBJ2-7	.	once	TRBV7-9	CASSPREAYEQYF	TGTGCCAGCAGCCCCAGGGAGGCCTACGAGCAGTACTTC